This is a list of T cell receptor beta chains from one sample in a study of cytomegalovirus exposure and HLA in healthy donors. TCRdb keeps only in-frame clones here, not all; method: immunoSEQ multiplex PCR. The ten top clones account for about 1%, within a sample of more than 200,000 clones. Input material: PBMCs. Receptors originate from a woman in her thirties in good health and CMV-seropositive. Each CDR3 is given with its conserved first and last residue. A D gene is named only where the DNA matches it firmly.

d_call: TRBD2; j_call: TRBJ2-3; v_call: TRBV4-2; cdr3_aa: CASSQEDRLAGGLVDTQYF; cdr3_nt: TGTGCCAGCAGCCAAGAGGACCGGCTAGCGGGGGGGCTTGTAGATACGCAGTATTTT
d_call: NA; j_call: TRBJ1-1; v_call: TRBV6-5; cdr3_aa: CASSKQDEVNTEAFF; cdr3_nt: TGTGCCAGCAGTAAACAGGATGAAGTGAACACTGAAGCTTTCTTT
d_call: NA; j_call: TRBJ1-2; v_call: TRBV7-8; cdr3_aa: CASSATAQGLSGYTF; cdr3_nt: TGTGCCAGCAGCGCCACAGCACAGGGCTTGAGTGGCTACACCTTC
d_call: NA; j_call: TRBJ1-1; v_call: TRBV2; cdr3_aa: CASSAPLVREGREAFF; cdr3_nt: TGTGCCAGCAGTGCCCCCCTGGTTAGAGAGGGTCGAGAAGCTTTCTTT
d_call: TRBD1; j_call: TRBJ1-6; v_call: TRBV2; cdr3_aa: CASNDDRDAYNSPLHF; cdr3_nt: TGTGCCAGCAACGATGACAGGGATGCCTATAATTCACCCCTCCACTTT
d_call: TRBD1; j_call: TRBJ1-5; v_call: TRBV6-1; cdr3_aa: CASSVGTGGGQPQHF; cdr3_nt: TGTGCCAGCAGTGTTGGGACAGGGGGTGGACAGCCCCAGCATTTT
d_call: NA; j_call: TRBJ1-1; v_call: TRBV30; cdr3_aa: CAWTPRVEAFF; cdr3_nt: TGTGCCTGGACCCCCAGGGTTGAAGCTTTCTTT
d_call: TRBD2; j_call: TRBJ2-5; v_call: TRBV5-1; cdr3_aa: CASSLAPGGGNQETQYF; cdr3_nt: TGCGCCAGCAGCTTGGCCCCGGGCGGGGGGAACCAAGAGACCCAGTACTTC
d_call: TRBD1; j_call: TRBJ1-6; v_call: TRBV5-1; cdr3_aa: CASSSGQSNSPLHF; cdr3_nt: TGCGCCAGCAGCTCGGGACAGAGTAATTCACCCCTCCACTTT
d_call: NA; j_call: TRBJ1-2; v_call: TRBV6-1; cdr3_aa: CASSERLPQGAYGYTF; cdr3_nt: TGTGCCAGCAGTGAGAGGTTACCACAGGGTGCCTATGGCTACACCTTC
d_call: TRBD1; j_call: TRBJ1-4; v_call: TRBV4-1; cdr3_aa: CASSQESAGGDEKLFF; cdr3_nt: TGCGCCAGCAGCCAAGAATCGGCAGGGGGAGACGAAAAACTGTTTTTT
d_call: TRBD1; j_call: TRBJ2-1; v_call: TRBV15; cdr3_aa: CATSRDRGWDEQFF; cdr3_nt: TGTGCCACCAGCAGGGACAGGGGTTGGGATGAGCAGTTCTTC
d_call: NA; j_call: TRBJ2-6; v_call: TRBV11-2; cdr3_aa: CASSLPSGANVLTF; cdr3_nt: TGTGCCAGCAGCCTCCCCTCCGGGGCCAACGTCCTGACTTTC
d_call: NA; j_call: TRBJ2-1; v_call: TRBV28; cdr3_aa: CASQESGMLYNEQFF; cdr3_nt: TGTGCCAGCCAAGAGTCCGGGATGCTCTACAATGAGCAGTTCTTC
d_call: NA; j_call: TRBJ2-3; v_call: TRBV7-8; cdr3_aa: CASSPPVLGATQYF; cdr3_nt: TGTGCCAGCAGCCCCCCGGTCTTGGGGGCAACGCAGTATTTT
d_call: NA; j_call: TRBJ1-1; v_call: TRBV5-6; cdr3_aa: CASSLFSEAFF; cdr3_nt: TGTGCCAGCAGCTTGTTCTCTGAAGCTTTCTTT
d_call: TRBD2; j_call: TRBJ2-3; v_call: TRBV11-2; cdr3_aa: CASSKLAGGRTDTQYF; cdr3_nt: TGTGCCAGCAGTAAGCTAGCGGGGGGACGCACAGATACGCAGTATTTT
d_call: TRBD2; j_call: TRBJ2-5; v_call: TRBV9; cdr3_aa: CASGGGRQETQYF; cdr3_nt: TGTGCCAGCGGGGGGGGGAGACAAGAGACCCAGTACTTC
d_call: NA; j_call: TRBJ2-7; v_call: TRBV4-2; cdr3_aa: CASSQVGNDAEQYF; cdr3_nt: TGTGCCAGCAGCCAAGTCGGGAACGACGCCGAGCAGTACTTC
d_call: NA; j_call: TRBJ1-3; v_call: TRBV29-1; cdr3_aa: CSVKSGNTIYF; cdr3_nt: TGCAGCGTTAAGAGCGGAAACACCATATATTTT
d_call: NA; j_call: TRBJ1-1; v_call: TRBV5-4; cdr3_aa: CASSSQGYTEAFF; cdr3_nt: TGTGCCAGCAGCTCACAGGGTTACACTGAAGCTTTCTTT
d_call: NA; j_call: TRBJ2-1; v_call: TRBV25-1; cdr3_aa: CASSPAPPWDSSYNEQFF; cdr3_nt: TGTGCCAGCAGCCCCGCCCCCCCGTGGGACTCCTCCTACAATGAGCAGTTCTTC
d_call: TRBD2; j_call: TRBJ2-7; v_call: TRBV7-2; cdr3_aa: CASSSSGRAYEQYF; cdr3_nt: TGTGCCAGCAGCTCTAGCGGGAGGGCCTACGAGCAGTACTTC
d_call: NA; j_call: TRBJ1-2; v_call: TRBV29-1; cdr3_aa: CSVERGREGSGYTF; cdr3_nt: TGCAGCGTTGAAAGGGGCCGGGAGGGCTCTGGCTACACCTTC
d_call: TRBD1; j_call: TRBJ2-5; v_call: TRBV6-5; cdr3_aa: CASSRQGGGETQYF; cdr3_nt: TGTGCCAGCAGTCGACAGGGGGGCGGAGAGACCCAGTACTTC
d_call: TRBD1; j_call: TRBJ1-1; v_call: TRBV9; cdr3_aa: CASGDRAIPDTEAFF; cdr3_nt: TGTGCCAGCGGGGACAGGGCAATCCCTGACACTGAAGCTTTCTTT
d_call: TRBD1; j_call: TRBJ1-1; v_call: TRBV29-1; cdr3_aa: CSVDTTGDHMNTEAFF; cdr3_nt: TGCAGCGTGGATACCACAGGGGACCACATGAACACTGAAGCTTTCTTT
d_call: NA; j_call: TRBJ1-2; v_call: TRBV7-9; cdr3_aa: CASSLAAGASGYTF; cdr3_nt: TGTGCCAGCAGCTTAGCGGCGGGGGCCAGTGGCTACACCTTC
d_call: NA; j_call: TRBJ2-1; v_call: TRBV27; cdr3_aa: CASSFFQYQFF; cdr3_nt: TGTGCCAGCAGTTTCTTTCAGTATCAATTCTTC
d_call: TRBD1; j_call: TRBJ2-7; v_call: TRBV27; cdr3_aa: CASGTAPRGEQYF; cdr3_nt: TGTGCCAGTGGGACAGCCCCTAGGGGCGAGCAGTACTTC
d_call: NA; j_call: TRBJ1-5; v_call: TRBV4-1; cdr3_aa: CASSQDPPATQPQHF; cdr3_nt: TGCGCCAGCAGCCAAGATCCCCCCGCTACGCAGCCCCAGCATTTT
d_call: NA; j_call: TRBJ1-1; v_call: TRBV18; cdr3_aa: CASSPIADRDEAFF; cdr3_nt: TGTGCCAGCTCACCAATAGCAGACAGAGACGAAGCTTTCTTT
d_call: NA; j_call: TRBJ1-5; v_call: TRBV19; cdr3_aa: CASSKGVGNQPQHF; cdr3_nt: TGTGCCAGTAGTAAGGGGGTTGGCAATCAGCCCCAGCATTTT
d_call: TRBD1; j_call: TRBJ2-3; v_call: TRBV6-6; cdr3_aa: CASSYRDRGTDTQYF; cdr3_nt: TGTGCCAGCAGTTACCGAGACAGGGGCACAGATACGCAGTATTTT
d_call: NA; j_call: TRBJ2-1; v_call: TRBV11-2; cdr3_aa: CASSLVLAHPGSYNEQFF; cdr3_nt: TGTGCCAGCAGCTTAGTGCTAGCCCACCCTGGCTCCTACAATGAGCAGTTCTTC
d_call: TRBD1; j_call: TRBJ2-7; v_call: TRBV6-5; cdr3_aa: CASSYETGGNEQYF; cdr3_nt: TGTGCCAGCAGTTACGAAACAGGGGGCAACGAGCAGTACTTC
d_call: TRBD1; j_call: TRBJ2-4; v_call: TRBV2; cdr3_aa: CASSDSDRANIQYF; cdr3_nt: TGTGCCAGCAGTGATAGCGACAGGGCGAACATTCAGTACTTC
d_call: NA; j_call: TRBJ1-4; v_call: TRBV5-4; cdr3_aa: CASSLRAGGDEKLFF; cdr3_nt: TGTGCCAGCAGCCTGCGGGCAGGTGGTGATGAAAAACTGTTTTTT
d_call: TRBD1; j_call: TRBJ1-4; v_call: TRBV4-3; cdr3_aa: CASSQDRGRDEKLFF; cdr3_nt: TGCGCCAGCAGCCAAGACAGGGGGCGAGATGAAAAACTGTTTTTT
d_call: NA; j_call: TRBJ2-7; v_call: TRBV30; cdr3_aa: CAWSVEKELHNYEQYF; cdr3_nt: TGTGCCTGGAGTGTAGAAAAGGAGTTACATAACTACGAGCAGTACTTC
d_call: TRBD1; j_call: TRBJ2-7; v_call: TRBV2; cdr3_aa: CASREQGPTYEQYF; cdr3_nt: TGTGCCAGCAGAGAACAGGGGCCCACCTACGAGCAGTACTTC
d_call: NA; j_call: TRBJ1-4; v_call: TRBV18; cdr3_aa: CASSPRLLTGEKLFF; cdr3_nt: TGTGCCAGCTCACCCAGACTCCTCACGGGTGAAAAACTGTTTTTT
d_call: NA; j_call: TRBJ1-2; v_call: TRBV11-2; cdr3_aa: CASSPQGVYYGYTF; cdr3_nt: TGTGCCAGCAGCCCTCAGGGTGTCTACTATGGCTACACCTTC
d_call: NA; j_call: TRBJ1-1; v_call: TRBV19; cdr3_aa: CASSMGATEAFF; cdr3_nt: TGTGCCAGTAGTATGGGAGCCACTGAAGCTTTCTTT
d_call: TRBD1; j_call: TRBJ1-2; v_call: TRBV2; cdr3_aa: CASSEPGGHIPNYGYTF; cdr3_nt: TGTGCCAGCAGTGAACCAGGGGGCCATATACCTAACTATGGCTACACCTTC
d_call: NA; j_call: TRBJ2-5; v_call: TRBV29-1; cdr3_aa: CSVEVGGGETQYF; cdr3_nt: TGCAGCGTTGAGGTGGGAGGTGGGGAGACCCAGTACTTC
d_call: NA; j_call: TRBJ1-2; v_call: TRBV28; cdr3_aa: CASRSTGTNTF; cdr3_nt: TGTGCCAGCAGGTCCACAGGAACTAACACCTTC
d_call: TRBD1; j_call: TRBJ1-2; v_call: TRBV5-6; cdr3_aa: CASSVHGQGGGYTF; cdr3_nt: TGTGCCAGCAGCGTACACGGACAGGGTGGCGGCTACACCTTC
d_call: NA; j_call: TRBJ1-1; v_call: TRBV21-1; cdr3_aa: CASSKRDREGSSMNTEAFF; cdr3_nt: TGTGCCAGCAGCAAGAGGGACAGGGAGGGATCGTCCATGAACACTGAAGCTTTCTTT
d_call: TRBD1; j_call: TRBJ1-2; v_call: TRBV5-4; cdr3_aa: CASSYRDRELGYTF; cdr3_nt: TGTGCCAGCAGCTACCGGGACAGGGAGTTGGGCTACACCTTC
d_call: NA; j_call: TRBJ1-1; v_call: TRBV18; cdr3_aa: CASSPPDRNTEAFF; cdr3_nt: TGTGCCAGCTCACCGCCGGACAGAAACACTGAAGCTTTCTTT